This TCR beta chain was sequenced during a study of CD8+ T cells in alopecia areata. Study observations and caveats: Higher clonality than in normal scalp was seen in lesional scalp, especially alopecia totalis/universalis. Tofacitinib yielded significantly lower scalp clonality and fewer expanded CD8+ clones among the top 100. On tofacitinib, scalp and blood still held many of the expanded lesional clones.

This clone appeared a few times. Its antigen is still unknown. Sequencing relied on a cDNA template that was reverse transcribed from extracted RNA. TCRdb's copy holds only in-frame clones and misses some; the assay was immunoSEQ multiplex PCR. Here the sample spans around 100,000 clones, 55% to 60% being singletons. Treatment meaning: oral pan-JAK inhibitor, 5-10 mg twice daily. Investigators sorted PBMCs to obtain both CD4+ and CD8+ T cells. The CDR3 is 13 residues long. Germline lookup yields CDR1 LNHDA and CDR2 SQIVND (reference sequence). Germline trimming cut 10 bases from V and 1 base from J; bases unmatched to any gene: 1.

The sequence was obtained from a human donor with alopecia areata. The source was CD4+ T cells sorted from blood, collected at week 24, from a patient treated with tofacitinib. The chain uses TRBV19 and TRBJ2-6; 7 nucleotides match TRBD2. Here the CDR3 DNA reads TGTGCCACAGCGGGATCTGGGGCCAACGTCCTGACTTTC. Translating it yields CATAGSGANVLTF.